This T cell receptor beta chain was sequenced for a study of T-cell reconstitution after alpha-beta-depleted transplantation in children. Preparation of the TCRbeta library used unique molecular identifiers. TCRdb re-analysed the PCR reads in MiXCR, keeping a single row per CDR3 protein. In the table there are 640,000 or so distinct CDR3 sequences, roughly 17% of which are singletons. The CDR3 is made up of 17 amino acids. V lost 4 bases, J lost 5 bases, and 20 bases lay in between. Germline-derived CDR1 and CDR2 are LGHNA and YSLEER. This clonotype was detected many times. Source: PBMCs from the stem cell graft donor, taken from the stem cell graft. The receptor was derived from a human donor who donated a stem cell graft to a child with acute myeloid leukemia. The gene calls are TRBV4-3 and TRBJ2-2, with D possibly being TRBD1 (5 bases). The CDR3 DNA follows: TGCGCCAGCAGCCCAGGGTTGACGCAGCACACAACCGGGGAGCTGTTTTTT. Its translation: CASSPGLTQHTTGELFF.